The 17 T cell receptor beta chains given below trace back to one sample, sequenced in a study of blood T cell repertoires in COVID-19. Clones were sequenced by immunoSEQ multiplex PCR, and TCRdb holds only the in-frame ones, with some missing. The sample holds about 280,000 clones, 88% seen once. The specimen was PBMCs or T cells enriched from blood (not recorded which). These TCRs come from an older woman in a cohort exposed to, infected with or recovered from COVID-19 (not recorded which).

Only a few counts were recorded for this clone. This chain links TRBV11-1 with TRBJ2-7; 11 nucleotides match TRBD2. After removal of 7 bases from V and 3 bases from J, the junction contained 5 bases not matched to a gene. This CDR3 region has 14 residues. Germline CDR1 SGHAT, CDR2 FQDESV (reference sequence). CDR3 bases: TGTGCCAGCACAAAGACTAGCGGGAACTACGAGCAGTACTTC. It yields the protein CASTKTSGNYEQYF.

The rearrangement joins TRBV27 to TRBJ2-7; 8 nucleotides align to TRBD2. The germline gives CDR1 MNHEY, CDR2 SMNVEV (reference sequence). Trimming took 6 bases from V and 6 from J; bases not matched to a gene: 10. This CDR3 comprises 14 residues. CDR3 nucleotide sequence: TGTGCCAGCAGCTTGACGGGAGGGAAGGGCGAGCAGTACTTC. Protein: CASSLTGGKGEQYF.

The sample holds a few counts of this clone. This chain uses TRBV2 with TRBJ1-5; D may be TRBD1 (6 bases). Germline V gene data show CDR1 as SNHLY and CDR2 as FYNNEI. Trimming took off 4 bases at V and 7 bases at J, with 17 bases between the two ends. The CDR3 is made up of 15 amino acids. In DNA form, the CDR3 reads TGTGCCAGCAGTGCGCCAGGGGTTGGATACCAGCCCCAGCATTTT. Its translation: CASSAPGVGYQPQHF. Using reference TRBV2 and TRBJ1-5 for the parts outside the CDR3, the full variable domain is EPEVTQTPSHQVTQMGQEVILRCVPISNHLYFYWYRQILGQKVEFLVSFYNNEISEKSEIFDDQFSVERPDGSNFTLKIRSTKLEDSAMYFCASSAPGVGYQPQHFGDGTRLSIL.

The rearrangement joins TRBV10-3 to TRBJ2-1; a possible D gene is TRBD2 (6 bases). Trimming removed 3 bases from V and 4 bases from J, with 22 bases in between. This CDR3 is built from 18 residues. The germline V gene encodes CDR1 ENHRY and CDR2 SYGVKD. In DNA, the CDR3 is TGTGCCATCAGTGAATCAGCGGGTCTGGTCCCCCTATACAATGAGCAGTTCTTC. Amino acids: CAISESAGLVPLYNEQFF.

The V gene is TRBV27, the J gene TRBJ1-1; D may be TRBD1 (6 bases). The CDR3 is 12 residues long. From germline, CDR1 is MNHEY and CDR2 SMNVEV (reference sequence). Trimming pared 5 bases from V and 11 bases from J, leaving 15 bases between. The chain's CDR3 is CASSQHGQFAFF. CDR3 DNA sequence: TGTGCCAGCAGTCAACACGGACAGTTCGCTTTCTTT.

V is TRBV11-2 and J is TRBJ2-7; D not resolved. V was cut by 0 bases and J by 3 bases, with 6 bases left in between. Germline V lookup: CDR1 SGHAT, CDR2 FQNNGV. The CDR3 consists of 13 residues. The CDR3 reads CASSLDYGYEQYF. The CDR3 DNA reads TGTGCCAGCAGCTTAGACTACGGCTACGAGCAGTACTTC.

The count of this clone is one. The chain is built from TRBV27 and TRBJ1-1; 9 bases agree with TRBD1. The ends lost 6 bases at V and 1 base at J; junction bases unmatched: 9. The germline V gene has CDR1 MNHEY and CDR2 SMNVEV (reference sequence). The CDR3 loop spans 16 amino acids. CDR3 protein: CASRSAPGQGNTEAFF. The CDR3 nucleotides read TGTGCCAGCAGGAGTGCACCGGGACAGGGGAACACTGAAGCTTTCTTT.

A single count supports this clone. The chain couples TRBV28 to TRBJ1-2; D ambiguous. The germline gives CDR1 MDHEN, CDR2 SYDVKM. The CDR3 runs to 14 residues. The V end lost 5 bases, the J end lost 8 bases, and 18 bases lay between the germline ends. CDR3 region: CASSPGILPFGYTF. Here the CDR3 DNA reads TGTGCCAGCAGTCCGGGGATTCTCCCCTTCGGCTACACCTTC.

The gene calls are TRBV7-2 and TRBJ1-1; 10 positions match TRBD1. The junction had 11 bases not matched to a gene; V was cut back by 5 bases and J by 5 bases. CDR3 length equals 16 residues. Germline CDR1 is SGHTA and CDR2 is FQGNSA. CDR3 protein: CASSPRTGGLGTEAFF. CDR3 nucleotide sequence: TGTGCCAGCAGCCCTAGGACAGGGGGGCTCGGGACTGAAGCTTTCTTT.

CDR3 bases: TGTGCCAGCACAGGGCCGAAGGGCACTGAAGCTTTCTTT. Protein product: CASTGPKGTEAFF. The V and J genes are TRBV2 and TRBJ1-1; tentative D call: TRBD1 (5 bases). V gave up 7 bases and J gave up 4 bases, with 13 bases separating them. This CDR3 region has 13 residues. The germline CDR1 and CDR2 sequences are SNHLY and FYNNEI.

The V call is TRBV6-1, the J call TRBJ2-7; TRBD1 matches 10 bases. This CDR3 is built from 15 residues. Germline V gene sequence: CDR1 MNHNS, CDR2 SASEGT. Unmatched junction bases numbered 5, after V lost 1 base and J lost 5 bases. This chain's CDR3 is CASSEGGTGVHEQYF. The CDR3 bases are TGTGCCAGCAGTGAAGGCGGGACAGGGGTCCACGAGCAGTACTTC.

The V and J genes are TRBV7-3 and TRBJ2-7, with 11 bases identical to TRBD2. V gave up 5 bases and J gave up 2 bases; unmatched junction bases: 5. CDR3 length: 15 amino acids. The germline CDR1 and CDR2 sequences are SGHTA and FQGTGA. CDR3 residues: CASSAASGGTYEQYF. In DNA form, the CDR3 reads TGTGCCAGCAGCGCCGCTAGCGGGGGGACCTACGAGCAGTACTTC.

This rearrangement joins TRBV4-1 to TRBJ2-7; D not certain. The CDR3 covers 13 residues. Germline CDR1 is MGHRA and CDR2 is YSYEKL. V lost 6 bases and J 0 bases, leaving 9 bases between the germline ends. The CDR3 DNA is TGCGCCAGCAGTATTTCGAGCTCCTACGAGCAGTACTTC. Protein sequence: CASSISSSYEQYF.

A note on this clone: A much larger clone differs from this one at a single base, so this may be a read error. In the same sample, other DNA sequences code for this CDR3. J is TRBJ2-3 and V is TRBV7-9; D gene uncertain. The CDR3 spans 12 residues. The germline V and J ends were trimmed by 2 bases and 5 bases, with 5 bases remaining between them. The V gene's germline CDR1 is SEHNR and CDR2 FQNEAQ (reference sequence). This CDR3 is CASSLTGDTQYF. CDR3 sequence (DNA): TGTGCCAGCAGCTTAACGGGAGATACGCAGTATTTT.

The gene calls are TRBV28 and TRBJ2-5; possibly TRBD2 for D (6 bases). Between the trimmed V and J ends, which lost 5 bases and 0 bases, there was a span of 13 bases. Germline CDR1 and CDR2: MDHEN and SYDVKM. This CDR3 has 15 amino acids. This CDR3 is CASSPLAEYQETQYF. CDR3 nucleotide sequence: TGTGCCAGCAGTCCATTAGCGGAGTACCAAGAGACCCAGTACTTC.

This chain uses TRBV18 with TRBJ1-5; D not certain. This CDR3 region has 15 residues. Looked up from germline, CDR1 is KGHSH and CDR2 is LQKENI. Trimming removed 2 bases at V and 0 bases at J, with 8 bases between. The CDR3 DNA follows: TGTGCCAGCTCACCAGCAACATATAGCAATCAGCCCCAGCATTTT. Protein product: CASSPATYSNQPQHF.

The CDR3 DNA reads as TGTGCCAGCAGCTTCGGACAGGGTGGCTCCTACGAGCAGTACTTC. It codes for CASSFGQGGSYEQYF. The V call is TRBV7-2, the J call TRBJ2-7; TRBD1 matches 8 bases. From germline, CDR1 is SGHTA and CDR2 FQGNSA. After removal of 3 bases from V and 0 bases from J, the junction contained 4 bases not matched to a gene. This CDR3 has 15 residues.